This T cell receptor (beta chain) was identified during a study of blood T cell repertoires in COVID-19. Measured with immunoSEQ multiplex PCR; TCRdb has only the in-frame clones, and not every one. The sample includes 200,000 or so clones, roughly 81% seen only once; the top ten take 2.9%. This CDR3 is 15 amino acids long. The J segment lost 5 bases and the V segment lost 3 bases, leaving 7 bases of the junction unmatched. CDR1 is SEHNR and CDR2 is FQNEAQ in the germline V gene (reference sequence). This clone was observed a handful of times. The chain couples TRBV7-9 to TRBJ1-1, with 9 bases aligning to TRBD1. The TCR comes from a man aged 50 to 60 who had recovered from COVID-19. The sequenced sample was peripheral blood. CDR3 region: CASSFPTGGLTEAFF. The DNA for the CDR3 is TGTGCCAGCAGCTTTCCGACAGGGGGTCTTACTGAAGCTTTCTTT.